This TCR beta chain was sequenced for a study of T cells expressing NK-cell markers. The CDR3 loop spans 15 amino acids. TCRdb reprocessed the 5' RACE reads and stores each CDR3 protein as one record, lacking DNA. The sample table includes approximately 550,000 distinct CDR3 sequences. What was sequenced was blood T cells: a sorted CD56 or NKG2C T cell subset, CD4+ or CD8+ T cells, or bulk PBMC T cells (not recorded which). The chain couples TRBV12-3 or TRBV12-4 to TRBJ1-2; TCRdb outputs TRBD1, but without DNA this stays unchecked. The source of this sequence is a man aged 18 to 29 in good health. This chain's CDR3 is CASSLMGAVDYGYTF.